What follows are 18 T cell receptor beta chains derived from one specimen sequenced in a study of T-cell reconstitution after alpha-beta-depleted transplantation in children. Preparation of the TCRbeta library involved a method that used unique molecular identifiers. TCRdb reprocessed the PCR reads with MiXCR, giving one entry per CDR3 protein. The data show 450,000 to 600,000 distinct CDR3 sequences, with under 15% seen just once and about 2% held by the top ten. This sample comprised PBMCs, mostly from graft donor cells, obtained 360 days after TCRalphabeta/CD19-depleted stem cell transplant. The receptors were gathered from a male patient under 18 who had a stem cell transplant for acute myeloid leukemia, so the T cells may come from the graft donor.

This clonotype was counted between two and nine times. The genes are TRBV6-1 and TRBJ2-7; 13 bases match TRBD2. Germline V gives CDR1 MNHNS, CDR2 SASEGT. The CDR3 loop spans 15 amino acids. V dropped 7 bases and J dropped 7; count of bases not matched to a gene: 10. CDR3 nucleotide sequence: TGTGCCAGCACCTACGGACTAGCGGGAGCCCGGGAGCAGTACTTC. Its protein product is CASTYGLAGAREQYF.

This clonotype showed up just a few times. V and J are TRBV20-1 and TRBJ1-5; unclear D gene. CDR3 size: 12 residues. Trimming cost V 1 base and J 4 bases, with 5 bases left between them. In germline, CDR1 is DFQATT, CDR2 SNEGSKA (reference sequence). The DNA for the CDR3 is TGCAGTGCTAGAGCTGAGAATCAGCCCCAGCATTTT. It is translated as CSARAENQPQHF.

This clonotype was picked up a small number of times. The J gene is TRBJ2-5, the V gene TRBV23-1, with 7 bases aligning to TRBD2. TRBV23-1 is given ORF status, its function remaining uncertain. The CDR3 runs 20 residues. V lost 0 bases, J lost 2 bases, and 18 bases stayed unmatched. CDR3 sequence reads: CASSQSCEGGYGGTQETQYF. The CDR3 DNA follows: TGCGCCAGCAGTCAATCGTGCGAGGGAGGGTACGGGGGTACTCAAGAGACCCAGTACTTC.

This clonotype has a handful of counts. The chain links TRBV10-3 to TRBJ1-1; 10 bases fit TRBD1. The CDR3 sequence is 16 residues long. Germline V CDR1 and CDR2: ENHRY, SYGVKD. V lost 2 bases to trimming and J lost 4 bases; unmatched junction nucleotides: 7. CDR3 sequence: CAISEALGQGSTEAFF. CDR3 sequence (DNA): TGTGCCATCAGTGAGGCTCTGGGACAGGGGAGCACTGAAGCTTTCTTT.

The CDR3 loop reads CASSLSWTGEFRKTQYF. The CDR3 region has the DNA TGTGCCAGCAGTTTATCCTGGACAGGGGAGTTTCGGAAGACCCAGTACTTC. The chain employs TRBV28 and TRBJ2-5; 9 bases line up with TRBD1. This CDR3 has 17 residues. In germline, CDR1 is MDHEN, CDR2 SYDVKM. V was pared by 1 base and J by 6 bases, with 12 bases of the junction left unmatched.

The J gene is TRBJ2-7, the V gene TRBV29-1, with 7 bases aligning to TRBD1. V was clipped by 0 bases and J by 1 base; unmatched bases: 15. The CDR3 has 18 residues. Germline CDR1 and CDR2: SQVTM and ANQGSEA. CDR3 amino acids: CSVEEHRGVGRSSYEQYF. DNA of the CDR3: TGCAGCGTTGAAGAGCACAGGGGAGTGGGGCGTAGTTCCTACGAGCAGTACTTC.

The table lists this clonotype with many counts. This CDR3 is CASSLQGTTEAFF. The CDR3 DNA follows: TGTGCCAGCAGCTTGCAGGGAACCACTGAAGCTTTCTTT. The chain couples TRBV7-2 to TRBJ1-1; possible D gene TRBD1, 5 bases. The CDR3 has 13 residues. The germline V and J ends were trimmed by 3 bases and 4 bases, with 9 bases remaining between them. The germline CDR1 and CDR2 sequences are SGHTA and FQGNSA.

The V gene is TRBV7-8, the J gene TRBJ2-1; a possible D gene is TRBD1 (6 bases). In germline, CDR1 is SGHVS, CDR2 FQNEAQ. V lost 4 bases and J 8 bases, leaving 18 bases between the germline ends. The CDR3 spans 15 residues. The CDR3 reads CASSSDRTRGDEQFF. The CDR3 DNA sequence: TGTGCCAGCAGCTCCGACAGGACACGGGGTGATGAGCAGTTCTTC.

This clonotype was seen only a few times. The chain's CDR3 is CASSQGTGVVETQYF. In DNA, the CDR3 is TGCGCCAGCAGCCAAGGAACAGGGGTCGTGGAGACCCAGTACTTC. This chain uses TRBV4-3 with TRBJ2-5; TRBD1 matches 7 bases. Germline CDR1 LGHNA, CDR2 YSLEER. V gave up 1 base and J gave up 5 bases; unmatched junction bases: 7. This CDR3 has 15 amino acids.

Only a few counts were recorded for this clonotype. This chain links TRBV7-2 with TRBJ2-3; TRBD2 matches 14 bases. V dropped 4 bases and J dropped 2; count of bases not matched to a gene: 5. The length of the CDR3 is 17 residues. Germline V lookup: CDR1 SGHTA, CDR2 FQGNSA. DNA of the CDR3: TGTGCCAGCAGCTCAAGGACTAGCGGGAGGTCCACAGATACGCAGTATTTT. Protein sequence: CASSSRTSGRSTDTQYF.

This clonotype appeared a few times. The chain recombines TRBV2 with TRBJ2-3; 10 bases fit TRBD1. V was clipped by 3 bases and J by 2 bases; unmatched bases: 5. The CDR3 is made up of 16 amino acids. The germline gives CDR1 SNHLY, CDR2 FYNNEI. CDR3 loop: CASSDRDRGYTDTQYF. In nucleotides, the CDR3 is TGTGCCAGCAGTGACCGGGACAGGGGTTACACAGATACGCAGTATTTT.

This clonotype has only a few counts. The V and J genes are TRBV20-1 and TRBJ2-7; perhaps D is TRBD1 or TRBD2 (5 bases each). The CDR3 sequence is 15 residues long. Germline V gene data show CDR1 as DFQATT and CDR2 as SNEGSKA (reference sequence). V was pared by 2 bases and J by 6 bases, with 20 bases between. The CDR3 loop is CSARPSGLVTPEQYF. The CDR3 region has the DNA TGCAGTGCTAGACCCTCGGGGCTAGTGACGCCCGAGCAGTACTTC.

This chain connects TRBV7-9 to TRBJ1-1; TRBD1 aligns across 7 bases. The V gene's germline CDR1 is SEHNR and CDR2 FQNEAQ (reference sequence). V shed 5 bases, J shed 3 bases, and the junction held 15 bases outside the gene matches. The CDR3 extends over 17 amino acids. This chain's CDR3 is CASSHRSAGQDYTEAFF. The CDR3 coding sequence is TGTGCCAGCAGCCACCGCTCCGCCGGACAGGACTACACTGAAGCTTTCTTT.

In this sample, this clonotype turned up a few times. This chain connects TRBV20-1 to TRBJ2-4; possible D gene TRBD1, 5 bases. CDR1 is DFQATT, CDR2 SNEGSKA, per germline (reference sequence). There are 14 residues in the CDR3. V shed 1 base and J shed 0 bases, with 7 bases lying between them. The CDR3: CSARGQGAKNIQYF. The CDR3 DNA sequence: TGCAGTGCTAGAGGTCAGGGAGCCAAAAACATTCAGTACTTC.

This clonotype was seen ten or more times. V usage is TRBV20-1 and J usage is TRBJ2-1, with TRBD2 identical over 12 bases. Trimming removed 2 bases from V and 8 bases from J; junction bases left unmatched: 10. Germline V gives CDR1 DFQATT, CDR2 SNEGSKA (reference sequence). CDR3 size: 16 residues. CDR3 DNA sequence: TGCAGTGCTAGAACCCGGCTAGCGGGAGGGCCTTATGAGCAGTTCTTC. This translates into CSARTRLAGGPYEQFF.

The chain uses TRBV4-3 and TRBJ2-5, with D tentatively TRBD1 (5 bases). The CDR3 runs to 14 residues. V lost 3 bases to trimming and J lost 5 bases, with 13 bases between them. Germline-derived CDR1 and CDR2 are LGHNA and YSLEER. The CDR3 is CASSHLGAGETQYF. The CDR3 DNA reads TGCGCCAGCAGCCACCTAGGGGCTGGGGAGACCCAGTACTTC.

This clonotype showed up just a few times. The chain has TRBV5-6 and TRBJ2-7; a possible D gene is TRBD2 (5 bases). Trimming left V 4 bases short and J 5 bases short, with 16 bases between. The CDR3 contains 14 residues. Looked up from germline, CDR1 is SGHDT and CDR2 is YYEEEE. The CDR3 DNA reads as TGTGCCAGCAGCGAGACCGGGGTGGTGAACGAGCAGTACTTC. Its translation is CASSETGVVNEQYF. Variable domain in full (rest from reference TRBV5-6 and TRBJ2-7): DAGVTQSPTHLIKTRGQQVTLRCSPKSGHDTVSWYQQALGQGPQFIFQYYEEEERQRGNFPDRFSGHQFPNYSSELNVNALLLGDSALYLCASSETGVVNEQYFGPGTRLTVT.

In this sample, this clonotype turned up a few times. This chain joins TRBV18 and TRBJ2-5; D unclear. The CDR3 covers 16 residues. The V and J ends lost 0 bases and 1 base respectively, with 12 bases between them. CDR1 is KGHSH, CDR2 LQKENI, per germline. The CDR3: CASSPPTIRVQETQYF. The CDR3 nucleotides read TGTGCCAGCTCACCACCGACGATCCGGGTCCAAGAGACCCAGTACTTC.